This entry describes one T cell receptor (beta chain). This sample includes further DNA sequences coding for the same CDR3. The source of the sample is a study of blood T cell repertoires in COVID-19. In the study overall: PBMCs, B-cell-depleted T cells, or T cells were the source of the cDNA or gDNA that made up the material.

The germline V gene encodes CDR1 SGHAT and CDR2 FQNNGV. The CDR3 length is 13 residues. V was trimmed by 1 base and J by 0 bases, leaving 4 bases between them. How the authors handled the data: Cell counts per sample came from amplifying reference gene primers. Data came from immunoSEQ multiplex PCR; TCRdb stores just in-frame clones and leaves some out. V, J and clone size reflect that table, while D and trimming were determined from the DNA. The sample consists of 90,000 to 140,000 clones, roughly 76% of them appearing once. This chain links TRBV11-2 with TRBJ2-7, with D unclear. Sequenced input: peripheral blood. The sequence came from a woman aged 70 to 79 with acute or convalescent COVID-19. The CDR3 DNA follows: TGTGCCAGCAGCTTAGGCAGCTCCTACGAGCAGTACTTC. Translated, it gives CASSLGSSYEQYF. Variable domain in full (rest from reference TRBV11-2 and TRBJ2-7): EAGVAQSPRYKIIEKRQSVAFWCNPISGHATLYWYQQILGQGPKLLIQFQNNGVVDDSQLPKDRFSAERLKGVDSTLKIQPAKLEDSAVYLCASSLGSSYEQYFGPGTRLTVT.